The next 28 T cell receptor beta chains were all read from a single sample in a study of yellow fever vaccine responses in identical twins. One entry per CDR3 protein, called by TCRdb with MiXCR from the RT-PCR reads. The table lists approximately 270 distinct CDR3 sequences, 70% of them singletons. Sequencing used T cells from blood (PBMCs), unsorted or a sorted subset (not recorded which), obtained before or after yellow fever vaccination (not recorded which). These receptors all come from a woman between 18 and 29 years old who received the yellow fever vaccine.

The genes are TRBV5-1 and TRBJ2-3; unclear D gene. The CDR3 totals 14 residues. Germline assignment: CDR1 SGHRS and CDR2 YFSETQ. The V end lost 2 bases, the J end lost 0 bases, and 7 bases lay between the germline ends. CDR3 DNA sequence: TGCGCCAGCAGCTTAGCAGCCAGCACAGATACGCAGTATTTT. Translated, it gives CASSLAASTDTQYF.

CDR3 residues: CASRRDSGNTIYF. In nucleotides, the CDR3 is TGTGCCAGCAGGAGGGACAGCGGAAACACCATATATTTT. The chain combines TRBV6-1 with TRBJ1-3, with 7 nucleotides matching TRBD1. CDR3 size: 13 residues. Germline assignment: CDR1 MNHNS and CDR2 SASEGT. J lost 4 bases, V lost 6 bases, and 3 bases had no gene match.

This sequence joins TRBV9 and TRBJ2-7, with D maybe TRBD2 (5 bases). V shed 4 bases and J shed 4 bases, with 15 bases lying between them. CDR1 and CDR2 (germline): SGDLS, YYNGEE. The CDR3 is 14 residues long. The CDR3 here is CASSPEGSWYEQYF. The CDR3 nucleotides read TGTGCCAGCAGCCCAGAAGGGAGTTGGTACGAGCAGTACTTC.

The genes are TRBV10-3 and TRBJ1-4; D not resolved. This CDR3 is built from 12 residues. Per the germline V gene, CDR1 is ENHRY and CDR2 is SYGVKD. Trimming pared 5 bases from V and 8 bases from J, leaving 9 bases between. The CDR3 loop is CAISPPGEKLFF. The CDR3 nucleotides are TGTGCCATCAGTCCGCCGGGGGAAAAACTGTTTTTT.

The table lists this clonotype with a count of one. The chain links TRBV6-2 or TRBV6-3 to TRBJ1-2; 11 bases match TRBD1. V gave up 2 bases and J gave up 7 bases; unmatched junction bases: 6. The CDR3 is 15 residues long. Germline assignment: CDR1 MNHEY and CDR2 SVGEGT. This CDR3 reads CASSYGQGALTGYTF. As DNA, the CDR3 is TGTGCCAGCAGTTACGGACAGGGGGCGCTTACTGGCTACACCTTC.

This clonotype was counted between two and nine times. The chain employs TRBV10-3 and TRBJ1-2, with no clear D. V was shortened by 0 bases and J by 2 bases, with 7 bases between the two germline ends. The CDR3 consists of 14 residues. Germline values: CDR1 ENHRY, CDR2 SYGVKD. This chain's CDR3 is CAISESTLNYGYTF. For the CDR3, the DNA is TGTGCCATCAGTGAGTCGACACTCAACTATGGCTACACCTTC.

The rearrangement uses TRBV10-1 and TRBJ1-2, with no clear D. V gave up 2 bases and J gave up 4 bases, with 8 bases separating them. Germline CDR1 is WNHNN and CDR2 is SYGVQD (reference sequence). The CDR3 is made up of 13 amino acids. The CDR3 sequence: CASSELGFYGYTF. The DNA of the CDR3 is TGCGCCAGCAGTGAGCTCGGATTCTATGGCTACACCTTC.

This clonotype has only a few counts. The chain employs TRBV12-3 or TRBV12-4 and TRBJ1-5, with unresolved D. This CDR3 is built from 13 residues. Trimming shortened V by 6 bases and J by 7 bases, and 13 bases separated the two germline ends. The CDR3 protein is CASSLTVGQPQHF. The CDR3 DNA reads as TGTGCCAGCAGCCTCACAGTAGGGCAGCCCCAGCATTTT.

The chain combines TRBV5-1 with TRBJ2-3; D ambiguous. The V gene lost 4 bases and the J gene lost 0 bases, with 21 bases spanning the gap. CDR1 is SGHRS and CDR2 is YFSETQ in the germline V gene. The CDR3 spans 18 residues. The CDR3 coding sequence is TGCGCCAGCAGCCCCCGCGGCGAAGGAACGGCTAGCACAGATACGCAGTATTTT. Translation: CASSPRGEGTASTDTQYF. Together with reference TRBV5-1 and TRBJ2-3, the CDR3 gives the full variable domain: KAGVTQTPRYLIKTRGQQVTLSCSPISGHRSVSWYQQTPGQGLQFLFEYFSETQRNKGNFPGRFSGRQFSNSRSEMNVSTLELGDSALYLCASSPRGEGTASTDTQYFGPGTRLTVL.

There are a few counts of this clonotype. The chain combines TRBV10-3 with TRBJ1-1; D is ambiguous. V was trimmed by 6 bases and J by 6 bases, leaving 11 bases between them. The V gene's germline CDR1 is ENHRY and CDR2 SYGVKD. This CDR3 comprises 12 residues. CDR3 nucleotide sequence: TGTGCCATCAGAGATAATGGACCTGAAGCTTTCTTT. Translated, it gives CAIRDNGPEAFF.

This clonotype has only a few counts. The J gene is TRBJ1-2, the V gene TRBV4-1; TRBD1 agrees at 11 bases. The germline gives CDR1 MGHRA, CDR2 YSYEKL. V lost 9 bases, J lost 6 bases, and 3 bases stayed unmatched. This CDR3 comprises 12 residues. CDR3 protein: CASGQGANGYTF. The CDR3 DNA follows: TGCGCCAGTGGACAGGGGGCGAATGGCTACACCTTC.

V is TRBV6-1 and J is TRBJ1-6; a weak D match, TRBD1 (5 bases). Germline V CDR1 and CDR2: MNHNS, SASEGT. Trimming took 5 bases from V and 3 from J, leaving 8 bases between them. The CDR3 spans 14 residues. The CDR3 DNA reads as TGTGCCAGCAGTAGGGGCAACTATAATTCACCCCTCCACTTT. Protein product: CASSRGNYNSPLHF.

Worth noting for this clonotype: At one end, the junction sequence differs from germline, possibly due to a read error. CDR3 residues: CAISGGRANYGCTF. For the CDR3, the DNA is TGTGCCATCAGTGGGGGTCGGGCTAACTATGGCTGCACCTTC. The rearrangement uses TRBV10-3 and TRBJ1-2; unclear D gene. Looked up from germline, CDR1 is ENHRY and CDR2 is SYGVKD. CDR3 length equals 14 residues.

The chain recombines TRBV12-3 or TRBV12-4 with TRBJ2-3; TRBD1 is a possible D gene (5 bases). Trimming removed 8 bases at V and 2 bases at J, with 14 bases between. The CDR3 is made up of 14 amino acids. DNA of the CDR3: TGTGCCAGCCAGCCAGGGCGATTCACAGATACGCAGTATTTT. This sequence encodes CASQPGRFTDTQYF.

The chain joins TRBV10-1 to TRBJ2-1, with D maybe TRBD2 (6 bases). Germline loops: CDR1 WNHNN, CDR2 SYGVQD (reference sequence). This CDR3 is built from 12 residues. Deletions cut 6 bases from V and 6 bases from J, with 9 bases between. The CDR3 DNA sequence: TGCGCCAGCAGGGGACTTACCAATGAGCAGTTCTTC. Residues: CASRGLTNEQFF.

This clonotype has only a few counts. The V call is TRBV12-3 or TRBV12-4, the J call TRBJ1-2; 7 bases line up with TRBD1. V lost 6 bases to trimming and J lost 0 bases; unmatched junction nucleotides: 7. There are 15 residues in the CDR3. CDR3 nucleotide sequence: TGTGCCAGCAGCCCACCGGGACAGACTAACTATGGCTACACCTTC. Its translation: CASSPPGQTNYGYTF.

This clonotype was recorded once. The chain combines TRBV10-3 with TRBJ1-3; 9 bases map to TRBD1. The V gene end was trimmed by 3 bases and the J gene end by 3 bases; junction bases not matched to a gene: 9. CDR1 and CDR2 (germline): ENHRY, SYGVKD. This CDR3 spans 17 amino acids. CDR3: CAISDPGQGGGGNTIYF. The DNA of the CDR3 is TGTGCCATCAGTGACCCGGGACAGGGTGGTGGTGGAAACACCATATATTTT.

V is TRBV7-6 and J is TRBJ2-1; unclear D gene. Germline lookup yields CDR1 SGHVS and CDR2 FNYEAQ. With 5 bases removed from V and 7 bases from J, the gap between germline ends came to 12 bases. CDR3 size: 13 residues. The CDR3 sequence: CASSMDLPNEQFF. CDR3 DNA: TGTGCCAGCAGCATGGACCTCCCAAATGAGCAGTTCTTC.

This clonotype qualifies as hyperexpanded. The rearrangement uses TRBV15 and TRBJ1-3, with no clear D. Germline values: CDR1 LNHNV, CDR2 YYDKDF (reference sequence). The CDR3 covers 14 residues. Trimming removed 3 bases at V and 7 bases at J, with 13 bases between. In DNA, the CDR3 is TGTGCCACCAGCAGGCCCACCGGAGGTAACACCATATATTTT. Translation: CATSRPTGGNTIYF.

This chain joins TRBV11-3 and TRBJ2-1; TRBD2 matches 11 bases. The CDR3 sequence is 17 residues long. CDR1 is SGHNT and CDR2 is YENEEA in the germline V gene. The J segment lost 7 bases and the V segment lost 5 bases, leaving 13 bases of the junction unmatched. CDR3 bases: TGTGCCAGCAGCCGCGGTGGTAGCGGGAGGGCTGGAAATGAGCAGTTCTTC. Amino acid sequence: CASSRGGSGRAGNEQFF.

This chain connects TRBV15 to TRBJ1-2; 8 bases are a match to TRBD1. Looked up from germline, CDR1 is LNHNV and CDR2 is YYDKDF (reference sequence). The CDR3 covers 15 residues. V shed 0 bases and J 4 bases; nucleotides not matched to a gene: 4. The CDR3 protein is CATSREAGGLYGYTF. CDR3 nucleotide sequence: TGTGCCACCAGCAGAGAGGCAGGGGGCCTCTATGGCTACACCTTC.

This clonotype is hyperexpanded within its sample. The V and J genes are TRBV23-1 and TRBJ1-4, with no clear D. TRBV23-1 is recorded as an ORF, its role being uncertain. Trimming left V 2 bases short and J 3 bases short, with 7 bases between. The CDR3 contains 14 residues. As DNA, the CDR3 is TGCGCCAGCAGTCAACGGGAGGCTAATGAAAAACTGTTTTTT. It encodes CASSQREANEKLFF.

The rearrangement links TRBV13 to TRBJ2-2; D is perhaps TRBD1 (5 bases). In germline, CDR1 is PRHDT, CDR2 FYEKMQ (reference sequence). The V gene lost 8 bases and the J gene lost 4 bases, with 14 bases spanning the gap. There are 14 residues in the CDR3. The DNA of the CDR3 is TGTGCCAGCGACAAGGACACACGCACCGGGGAGCTGTTTTTT. Translated: CASDKDTRTGELFF.

This sequence joins TRBV13 and TRBJ2-4; 7 positions match TRBD1. V lost 8 bases and J lost 5; bases outside the gene matches: 9. Germline V gene lookup returns CDR1 PRHDT and CDR2 FYEKMQ (reference sequence). This CDR3 comprises 14 residues. Here the CDR3 reads CASRRQGTENIQYF. The CDR3 bases are TGTGCCAGCCGCCGACAGGGAACGGAAAACATTCAGTACTTC.

This clonotype was picked up a small number of times. The CDR3 spells CAISESDVWQLNTEAFF. CDR3 bases: TGTGCCATCAGTGAGTCGGATGTGTGGCAACTGAACACTGAAGCTTTCTTT. The chain recombines TRBV10-3 with TRBJ1-1; D ambiguous. Germline loops: CDR1 ENHRY, CDR2 SYGVKD. The CDR3 spans 17 residues. V was shortened by 0 bases and J by 0 bases, with 14 bases between the two germline ends.

The chain employs TRBV29-1 and TRBJ2-7; D assignment may be TRBD1 or TRBD2 (5 bases each). Germline CDR1 reads SQVTM; CDR2 reads ANQGSEA. V dropped 1 base and J dropped 0 bases, with 10 bases sitting between them. This CDR3 is 14 amino acids long. This CDR3 reads CSVEGWGSSYEQYF. CDR3 bases: TGCAGCGTTGAAGGCTGGGGGAGCTCCTACGAGCAGTACTTC.

This clonotype was observed a few times. The chain carries TRBV4-1 and TRBJ1-2; no clear D. V was clipped by 3 bases and J by 0 bases, with 8 bases between them. Germline values: CDR1 MGHRA, CDR2 YSYEKL. The CDR3 is made up of 14 amino acids. CDR3 in amino acids: CASSQRVTNYGYTF. The CDR3 DNA is TGCGCCAGCAGCCAGCGGGTTACTAACTATGGCTACACCTTC.

The chain is built from TRBV24-1 and TRBJ1-2; D gene uncertain. CDR1 KGHDR and CDR2 SFDVKD come from the germline V gene. V was trimmed by 4 bases and J by 3 bases, leaving 14 bases between them. The CDR3 has 15 residues. CDR3 DNA sequence: TGTGCCACCAGTGACCGGACCGAGCTGGACTATGGCTACACCTTC. Translation gives CATSDRTELDYGYTF.